This record covers a single TCR beta chain. The record originates from a study of long-term antiretroviral therapy in people with HIV. Sequencing used immunoSEQ v3.0 at survey level. Using immunoSEQ multiplex PCR, the repertoire was profiled, and TCRdb retains in-frame clones only, with some absent. The table shows over 30,000 clones, with over 70% occurring only once. After removal of 5 bases from V and 7 bases from J, the junction contained 6 bases not matched to a gene. The germline CDR1 and CDR2 sequences are MDHEN and SYDVKM. This CDR3 region has 14 residues. The source material was unsorted PBMCs, sampled 3.1 years after starting antiretroviral therapy. J is TRBJ2-7 and V is TRBV28; 12 bases line up with TRBD2. The source of this sequence is a woman in her 50s with HIV. This CDR3 is CASSLAGGTREQYF. The CDR3, as DNA: TGTGCCAGCAGTCTAGCGGGGGGGACTCGGGAGCAGTACTTC.